These 10 T cell receptor beta chains came from one sample sequenced in a study of blood T cell repertoires in COVID-19. TCRdb's table, derived via immunoSEQ multiplex PCR, lists solely in-frame clones and lacks some. Counted here are around 500,000 clones, approximately 91% occurring once; the ten biggest clones make up around 8%. Sequencing used PBMCs or T cells enriched from blood (not recorded which). These receptors all stem from a woman in her sixties or seventies who had recovered from COVID-19.

The rearrangement links TRBV4-1 to TRBJ2-1; 8 bases line up with TRBD1. Germline CDR1 MGHRA, CDR2 YSYEKL. V dropped 3 bases and J dropped 5; count of bases not matched to a gene: 6. CDR3 length: 15 residues. The CDR3 sequence: CASSHRQGLNNEQFF. The CDR3 nucleotides are TGCGCCAGCAGCCACAGACAGGGGTTAAACAATGAGCAGTTCTTC.

This clone occurred once. V gene TRBV6-4 combines with J gene TRBJ1-1; D remains unclear. V was trimmed by 5 bases and J by 0 bases, leaving 16 bases between them. This CDR3 region has 16 residues. CDR1 MRHNA and CDR2 SNTAGT come from the germline V gene. The CDR3 loop is CASSKEAGIMNTEAFF. CDR3 coding DNA: TGTGCCAGCAGTAAAGAAGCAGGTATCATGAACACTGAAGCTTTCTTT.

Only a few counts were recorded for this clone. In nucleotides, the CDR3 is TGTGCCAGCAGCTTAAGGGGACAGGGGTCCTACAATGAGCAGTTCTTC. Translating gives CASSLRGQGSYNEQFF. The chain has TRBV11-2 and TRBJ2-1; 10 nucleotides agree with TRBD1. The CDR3 length is 16 residues. Germline-derived CDR1 and CDR2 are SGHAT and FQNNGV. Germline trimming cut 2 bases from V and 1 base from J; bases unmatched to any gene: 2.

As for this clone: The same CDR3 arises from other DNA sequences in this sample as well. The chain has TRBV5-1 and TRBJ1-1; D may be TRBD1 (5 bases). This CDR3 has 13 residues. V lost 0 bases, J lost 4 bases, and 7 bases lay in between. Germline V gene data show CDR1 as SGHRS and CDR2 as YFSETQ. The CDR3 DNA reads as TGCGCCAGCAGCTTGGCAGGGCGCACTGAAGCTTTCTTT. Its translation is CASSLAGRTEAFF. Combining the CDR3 with reference TRBV5-1 and TRBJ1-1 gives the whole variable domain KAGVTQTPRYLIKTRGQQVTLSCSPISGHRSVSWYQQTPGQGLQFLFEYFSETQRNKGNFPGRFSGRQFSNSRSEMNVSTLELGDSALYLCASSLAGRTEAFFGQGTRLTVV.

CDR3 amino acids: CASTIDRGSETQYF. In DNA, the CDR3 is TGTGCCAGCACCATCGACAGGGGTAGTGAGACCCAGTACTTC. The chain couples TRBV3-1 (or the pseudogene TRBV3-2) to TRBJ2-5, with 8 bases lining up with TRBD1. The CDR3 consists of 14 residues. Germline CDR1 and CDR2: LGHDT and YNNKEL (reference sequence). With V trimmed by 7 bases and J by 5 bases, 9 bases remained unmatched.

The chain employs TRBV7-6 and TRBJ2-2, with D possibly being TRBD1 (6 bases). Trimming removed 0 bases from V and 0 bases from J, with 11 bases in between. The CDR3 has 17 amino acids. In germline, CDR1 is SGHVS, CDR2 FNYEAQ. CDR3 sequence (DNA): TGTGCCAGCAGCTTAGCGTCGACAGGAACGAACACCGGGGAGCTGTTTTTT. Translated, it gives CASSLASTGTNTGELFF.

Comments on this clone: Other DNA sequences in this specimen translate into the identical CDR3. The chain joins TRBV18 to TRBJ2-7; 12 bases are shared with TRBD2. CDR3 size: 15 residues. V lost 6 bases to trimming and J lost 4 bases; unmatched junction nucleotides: 7. The V gene's germline CDR1 is KGHSH and CDR2 LQKENI. CDR3 DNA: TGTGCCAGCTCGCAAACTAGCGGGGGGAGTTACGAGCAGTACTTC. This encodes CASSQTSGGSYEQYF.

The genes are TRBV7-8 and TRBJ2-7; tentative D call: TRBD2 (5 bases). CDR3 length equals 14 residues. Germline lookup yields CDR1 SGHVS and CDR2 FQNEAQ. Trimming left V 2 bases short and J 2 bases short, with 10 bases between. CDR3 DNA sequence: TGTGCCAGCAGCTTAAGTCTCGGGACCTACGAGCAGTACTTC. This gives the protein CASSLSLGTYEQYF.

The genes are TRBV9 and TRBJ1-1; D gene unclear. Trimming took off 0 bases at V and 2 bases at J, with 11 bases between the two ends. The V gene's germline CDR1 is SGDLS and CDR2 YYNGEE. There are 15 residues in the CDR3. CDR3 nucleotide sequence: TGTGCCAGCAGCGTAGGAGGGTCGGGAAACACTGAAGCTTTCTTT. This codes for CASSVGGSGNTEAFF.

The rearrangement links TRBV19 to TRBJ1-1; TRBD1 agrees at 10 bases. In germline, CDR1 is LNHDA, CDR2 SQIVND (reference sequence). The CDR3 has 14 residues. V shed 5 bases, J shed 5 bases, and the junction held 5 bases outside the gene matches. The CDR3 sequence: CASSVTGGLTEAFF. In DNA form, the CDR3 reads TGTGCCAGTAGTGTGACAGGGGGCCTAACTGAAGCTTTCTTT.